The rows below give T cell receptor beta chains drawn from one sample of a study of OX40 agonist ivuxolimab in advanced cancers. Repertoires were generated with immunoSEQ multiplex PCR, while TCRdb's copy carries only in-frame clones and drops some. The sample has under 40,000 clones; around 83% are singletons. The sequenced sample was CD4+ or CD8+ T cells sorted from blood, obtained in a trial of the OX40 agonist ivuxolimab. Source of these receptors: an adult with an advanced solid tumor such as melanoma, head and neck, liver or kidney cancer. The CDR3 runs from the conserved cysteine through the conserved F or W. The order of the fields is J gene, D gene, V gene, clone size, CDR3 DNA, CDR3 protein. D genes are given only for firm matches. Clone size, where shown, is once, few, many, or a class for clones that have expanded.

TRBJ2-7,-,TRBV7-8,-,TGTGCCAGCAGCTTAGCAGGGTCGGACGAGCAGTACTTC,CASSLAGSDEQYF
TRBJ1-6,TRBD1,TRBV15,-,TGTGCCACCAGCAGGGACGGGACAGGGGGTTCACCCCTCCACTTT,CATSRDGTGGSPLHF
TRBJ2-5,-,TRBV5-4,-,TGTGCCAGCAGCTTGTTAGGTCAAGAGACCCAGTACTTC,CASSLLGQETQYF
TRBJ2-4,-,TRBV23-1,-,TGCGCCAGCAGTCTCCCGTCCGAGACCAAAAACATTCAGTACTTC,CASSLPSETKNIQYF
TRBJ2-2,-,TRBV19,few,TGTGCCAGTAGTATTAAAGGCGGGACCGGGGAGCTGTTTTTT,CASSIKGGTGELFF
TRBJ1-6,-,TRBV7-9,-,TGTGCCAGCAGCGCACCAGGCAACTCACCCCTCCACTTT,CASSAPGNSPLHF
TRBJ2-7,TRBD2,TRBV27,-,TGTGCCAGCAGACAGCTAGCGGGAGGGCCTTCCGGTTACGAGCAGTACTTC,CASRQLAGGPSGYEQYF
TRBJ1-3,-,TRBV5-4,-,TGTGCCAGCAGCTCCGGGACACTCGGAAACACCATATATTTT,CASSSGTLGNTIYF
TRBJ1-3,-,TRBV9,-,TGTGCCAGCAGCGTTTTTTCGAGCTCTGGAAACACCATATATTTT,CASSVFSSSGNTIYF
TRBJ1-4,TRBD1,TRBV4-1,-,TGCGCCAGCAGCCGCAAGGGACAGGGCCATGTTAATGAAAAACTGTTTTTT,CASSRKGQGHVNEKLFF
TRBJ1-2,-,TRBV9,-,TGTGCCAGCAGCGCCCTTGGACAGACTAACTATGGCTACACCTTC,CASSALGQTNYGYTF
TRBJ1-1,TRBD1,TRBV14,-,TGTGCCAGCAGCCGCACAGGGGGCTCGTACACTGAAGCTTTCTTT,CASSRTGGSYTEAFF
TRBJ2-1,TRBD2,TRBV9,once,TGTGCCAGCAGCGTAGGGGGGACTAGCGGGATGGGTGAGCAGTTCTTC,CASSVGGTSGMGEQFF
TRBJ1-5,TRBD1,TRBV10-3,-,TGTGCCATCAGTGATAGGTCAGTGGGGACAGGGATTAGCAATCAGCCCCAGCATTTT,CAISDRSVGTGISNQPQHF
TRBJ2-3,-,TRBV7-2,few,TGTGCCAGCAGCTTATTCCCAGCAGATACGCAGTATTTT,CASSLFPADTQYF
TRBJ2-5,TRBD2,TRBV15,-,TGTGCCACCAGCAGAGAGGTAGCTGCTAAAACCGGGACTAGCGGGGCAAGAGAGACCCAGTACTTC,CATSREVAAKTGTSGARETQYF
TRBJ2-3,TRBD1,TRBV5-4,-,TGTGCCAGCAGCTTGGCATACGGACAGGGCCCCCAGAATACGCAGTATTTT,CASSLAYGQGPQNTQYF
TRBJ2-7,TRBD2,TRBV2,-,TGTGCCAGCACCCCGGGAGGACTACTTAACGAGCAGTACTTC,CASTPGGLLNEQYF
TRBJ1-1,TRBD1,TRBV15,few,TGTGCCACCAGACTTGGACAGGACCCCACTGAAGCTTTCTTT,CATRLGQDPTEAFF
TRBJ2-3,TRBD2,TRBV11-1,-,TGTGCCAGCAGCTCCACCAGGAAAAGACTAGCGGGTAACACAGATACGCAGTATTTT,CASSSTRKRLAGNTDTQYF
TRBJ2-7,-,TRBV11-2,medium-sized,TGTGCCAGCAGGTTAACAGGGTGGGGTTACGAGCAGTACTTC,CASRLTGWGYEQYF
TRBJ2-7,-,TRBV6-1,-,TGTGCCAGCAGTGATGGTGGGGCTAACTCCTACGAGCAGTACTTC,CASSDGGANSYEQYF
TRBJ2-3,-,TRBV19,-,TGTGCCAGTAGTCGCGGGACCCGCACAGATACGCAGTATTTT,CASSRGTRTDTQYF
TRBJ2-7,TRBD1,TRBV6-6,-,TGTGCCAGCAGTGACAGGGCCTACGAGCAGTACTTC,CASSDRAYEQYF
TRBJ2-3,-,TRBV7-2,-,TGTGCCAGCACCAAAGGAAACACAAACACAGATACGCAGTATTTT,CASTKGNTNTDTQYF
TRBJ2-3,TRBD2,TRBV15,-,TGTGCCACCAGAGAGCGGGGGAGCACAGATACGCAGTATTTT,CATRERGSTDTQYF
TRBJ2-7,-,TRBV18,-,TGTGCCAGCTCAAGCACCATAGATACCCCTTTC,CASSSTIDTPF
TRBJ2-3,-,TRBV23-1,-,TGCGCCAGCAGCTTCGTAAGGGGTCAGGGAGGCACAGATACGCAGTATTTT,CASSFVRGQGGTDTQYF
TRBJ2-7,-,TRBV6-5,-,TGTGCCAGCAGTTACGTCGCAGGGTCCGACGAGCAGTACTTC,CASSYVAGSDEQYF
TRBJ2-7,TRBD1,TRBV5-1,few,TGCGCCAGCAGCGTGGACAGGGTCGAGCAGTACTTC,CASSVDRVEQYF